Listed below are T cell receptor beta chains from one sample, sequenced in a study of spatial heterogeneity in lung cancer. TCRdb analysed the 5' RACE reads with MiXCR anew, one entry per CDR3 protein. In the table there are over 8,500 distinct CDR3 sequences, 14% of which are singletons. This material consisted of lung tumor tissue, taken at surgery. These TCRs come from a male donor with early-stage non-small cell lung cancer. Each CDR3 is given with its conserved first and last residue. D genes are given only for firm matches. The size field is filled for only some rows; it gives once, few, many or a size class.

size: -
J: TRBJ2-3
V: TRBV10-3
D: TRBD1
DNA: TGTGCCATCAGCATACAGGGGGCTTCAGATACGCAGTATTTT
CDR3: CAISIQGASDTQYF

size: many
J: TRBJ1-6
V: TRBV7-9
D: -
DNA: TGTGCCAGCAGCTTGAAGGGTCATAATTCACCCCTCCACTTT
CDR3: CASSLKGHNSPLHF

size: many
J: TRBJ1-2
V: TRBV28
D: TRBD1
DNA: TGTGCCAGCAGTTCTGGACAGGGAGGACACTATGGCTACACCTTC
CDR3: CASSSGQGGHYGYTF

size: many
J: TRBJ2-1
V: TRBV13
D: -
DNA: TGTGCCAGCAGCTGTCCTTGGGCGTACAATGAGCAGTTCTTC
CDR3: CASSCPWAYNEQFF

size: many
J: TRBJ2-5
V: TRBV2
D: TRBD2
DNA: TGTGCCAGCGGAAGCGGGGGAGGAGGGGAGACCCAGTACTTC
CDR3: CASGSGGGGETQYF

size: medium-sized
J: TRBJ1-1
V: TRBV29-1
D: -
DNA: TGCAGCGGTCTTTGGGGCGAAGCTTTCTTT
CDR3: CSGLWGEAFF

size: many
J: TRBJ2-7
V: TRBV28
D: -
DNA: TGTGCCAGCAGTTTCAACGCCGAGCAGTACTTC
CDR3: CASSFNAEQYF

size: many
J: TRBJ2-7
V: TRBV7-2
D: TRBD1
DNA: TGTGCCAGCAGCTCCGGGACAGGGGATTACGAGCAGTACTTC
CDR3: CASSSGTGDYEQYF

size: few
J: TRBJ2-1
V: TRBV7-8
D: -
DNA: TGTGCCAGCAGCCCGCGGGACGGTTCCTACAATGAGCAGTTCTTC
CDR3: CASSPRDGSYNEQFF

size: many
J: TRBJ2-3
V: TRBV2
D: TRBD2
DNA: TGTGCCAGCAGCCTAGCGGGAGACCGCACAGATACGCAGTATTTT
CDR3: CASSLAGDRTDTQYF

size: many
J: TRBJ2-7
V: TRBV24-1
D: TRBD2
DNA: TGTGCCACCAGTGATTCTCGGACTAGCGCTTTCTACGAGCAGTACTTC
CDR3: CATSDSRTSAFYEQYF

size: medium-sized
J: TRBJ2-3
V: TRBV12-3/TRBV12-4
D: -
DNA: TGTGCCAGCAGAAAACGGGGAGCTAGCACAGATACGCAGTATTTT
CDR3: CASRKRGASTDTQYF

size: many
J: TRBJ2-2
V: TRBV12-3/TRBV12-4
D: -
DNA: TGTGCCAGCACCCTCTCCGGGCGGACAGCCGGGGAGCTGTTTTTT
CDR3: CASTLSGRTAGELFF

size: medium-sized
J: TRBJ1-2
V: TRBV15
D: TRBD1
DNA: TGTGCCACCAGCGGAACAGGGACAGCGGACTATGGCTACACCTTC
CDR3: CATSGTGTADYGYTF

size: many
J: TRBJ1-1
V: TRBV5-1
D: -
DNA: TGCGCCAGCAGCCCCGGGACATTTGGGACTGAAGCTTTCTTT
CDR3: CASSPGTFGTEAFF

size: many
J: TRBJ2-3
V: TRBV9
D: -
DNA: TGTGCCAGCAGCGTAGAAGGGGGAGTAACAGATACGCAGTATTTT
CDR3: CASSVEGGVTDTQYF

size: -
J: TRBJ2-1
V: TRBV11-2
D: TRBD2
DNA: TGTGCCAGCACCCACAAAGCGGGAGGGACGGGCAATGAGCAGTTCTTC
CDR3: CASTHKAGGTGNEQFF

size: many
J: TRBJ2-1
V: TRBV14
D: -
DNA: TGTGCCAGCAGCCAAGATTACCGGTATGAGCAGTTCTTC
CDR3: CASSQDYRYEQFF

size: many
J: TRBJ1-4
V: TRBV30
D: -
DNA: TGTGCCTGGAGCACCGGACGGGGTAATGAAAAACTGTTTTTT
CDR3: CAWSTGRGNEKLFF

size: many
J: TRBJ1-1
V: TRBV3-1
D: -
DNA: TGTGCCAGCAGCCAAGATCCGTGGGGGTTGGGGCCGAACACTGAAGCTTTCTTT
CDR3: CASSQDPWGLGPNTEAFF

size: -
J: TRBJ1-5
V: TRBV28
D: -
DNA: TGTGCCAGCACCGTGACAGCATATAGCAATCAGCCCCAGCATTTT
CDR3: CASTVTAYSNQPQHF

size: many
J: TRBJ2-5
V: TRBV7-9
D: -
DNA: TGTGCCAGCAGCTTAGGGGCAGTCCAAGAGACCCAGTACTTC
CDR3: CASSLGAVQETQYF

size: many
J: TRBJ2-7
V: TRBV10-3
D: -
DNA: TGTGCCATCAGGGCCTCAGACAGGCACGAGCAGTACTTC
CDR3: CAIRASDRHEQYF

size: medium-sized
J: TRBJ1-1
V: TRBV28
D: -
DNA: TGTGCCAGCAGTTCCATCGGGACGGGAAACACTGAAGCTTTCTTT
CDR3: CASSSIGTGNTEAFF

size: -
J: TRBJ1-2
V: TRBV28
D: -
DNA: TGTGCCAGCAGTCCCCCAGGCTACTATGGCTACACCTTC
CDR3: CASSPPGYYGYTF

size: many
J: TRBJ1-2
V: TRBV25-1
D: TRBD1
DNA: TGTGCCAGCAGTGAATGGACAGGGGAGGTCTATGGCTACACCTTC
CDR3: CASSEWTGEVYGYTF

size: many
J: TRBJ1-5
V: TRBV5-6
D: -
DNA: TGTGCCAGCAGCTTGACGGGTTTGGGCAATCAGCCCCAGCATTTT
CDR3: CASSLTGLGNQPQHF

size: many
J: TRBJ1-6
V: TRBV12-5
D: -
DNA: TGTGCTAGTGGTTTGTCGGGGGCCGGGAATTCACCCCTCCACTTT
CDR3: CASGLSGAGNSPLHF

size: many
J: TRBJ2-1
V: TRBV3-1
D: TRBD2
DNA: TGTGCCAGCAGCCAAGATCGGGGGGCCTACAATGAGCAGTTCTTC
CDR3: CASSQDRGAYNEQFF

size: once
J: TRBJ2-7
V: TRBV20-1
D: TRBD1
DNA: TGCAGTGCTAGATGGGGACAGGGTTCCTACGAGCAGTACTTC
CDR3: CSARWGQGSYEQYF

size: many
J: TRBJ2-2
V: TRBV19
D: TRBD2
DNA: TGTGCCAGTAAGGTGGTAGCGGGAGTAAATCCCGGGGAGCTGTTTTTT
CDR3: CASKVVAGVNPGELFF

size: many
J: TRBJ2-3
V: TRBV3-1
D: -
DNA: TGTGCCAGCAGCCCCCGACTAGTCGCAGATACGCAGTATTTT
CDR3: CASSPRLVADTQYF

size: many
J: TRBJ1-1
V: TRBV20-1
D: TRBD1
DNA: TGCAGTGCCAGGACAGGGGTGAACACTGAAGCTTTCTTT
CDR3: CSARTGVNTEAFF

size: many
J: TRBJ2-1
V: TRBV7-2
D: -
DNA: TGTGCCAGCAGCTCCGTAGATTTTGCTGAGCAGTTCTTC
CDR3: CASSSVDFAEQFF

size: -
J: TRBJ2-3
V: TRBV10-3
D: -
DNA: TGTGCCATCGGTGGCTCTAGAAGCACAGATACGCAGTATTTT
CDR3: CAIGGSRSTDTQYF

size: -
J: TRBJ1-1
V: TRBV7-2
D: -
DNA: TGTGCCAGCAGCTTAGAACCGGTCACTGAAGCTTTCTTT
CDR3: CASSLEPVTEAFF

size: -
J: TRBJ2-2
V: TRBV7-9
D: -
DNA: TGTGCCAGCAGCCTGCGGGCGAACACCGGGGAGCTGTTTTTT
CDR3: CASSLRANTGELFF

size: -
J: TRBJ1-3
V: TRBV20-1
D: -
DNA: TGCAGTGCTAGGGGCGGAATATCTGGAAACACCATATATTTT
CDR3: CSARGGISGNTIYF

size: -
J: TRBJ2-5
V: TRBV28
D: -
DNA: TGTGCCAGCAGTCCCTCCCCCCTCGAGACCCAGTACTTC
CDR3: CASSPSPLETQYF

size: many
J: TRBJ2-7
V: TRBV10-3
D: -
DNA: TGTGCCATCAGTGAGTCGGGGGGGGCCGAGCAGTACTTC
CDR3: CAISESGGAEQYF

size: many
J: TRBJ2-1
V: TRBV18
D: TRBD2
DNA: TGTGCCAGCTCACCCTGGGCGGGGGGAAATGAGCAGTTCTTC
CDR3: CASSPWAGGNEQFF

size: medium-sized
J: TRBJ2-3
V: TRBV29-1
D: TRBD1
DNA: TGCAGCGTTTCTGCCTCCTCCCGGACAGGGCCCACAGATACGCAGTATTTT
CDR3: CSVSASSRTGPTDTQYF

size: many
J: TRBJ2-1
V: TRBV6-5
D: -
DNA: TGTGCCGTGCTAAGCTCCTACAATGAGCAGTTCTTC
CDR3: CAVLSSYNEQFF

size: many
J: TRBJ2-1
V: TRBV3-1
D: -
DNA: TGTGCCAGCAGCACCCTTATCGGTACCTCCTACAATGAGCAGTTCTTC
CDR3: CASSTLIGTSYNEQFF

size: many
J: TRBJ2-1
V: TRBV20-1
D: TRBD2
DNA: TGCAGTGCTAGTGGGGGGCCCAGACTAGCGAAGGAGCAGTTCTTC
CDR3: CSASGGPRLAKEQFF

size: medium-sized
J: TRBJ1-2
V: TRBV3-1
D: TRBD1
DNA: TGTGCCAGCAGCCCTACAGGGGGAAGCAACTATGGCTACACCTTC
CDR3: CASSPTGGSNYGYTF

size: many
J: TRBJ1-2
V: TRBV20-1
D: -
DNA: TGCAGTGCTAGTCCCGGTATCTATGGCTACACCTTC
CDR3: CSASPGIYGYTF

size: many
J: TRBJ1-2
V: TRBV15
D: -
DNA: TGTGCCACCAGCGATCCTCAGAGGGGGTTGAATGGCTACACCTTC
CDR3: CATSDPQRGLNGYTF

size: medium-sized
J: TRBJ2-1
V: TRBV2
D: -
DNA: TGTGCCAGCAGTGAGTGGGGAGATGGGTACAATGAGCAGTTCTTC
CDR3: CASSEWGDGYNEQFF

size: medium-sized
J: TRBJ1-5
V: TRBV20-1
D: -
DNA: TGCAGTGCTAGAGATTCGCAGGGGCAGGATGGGCCCCAGCATTTT
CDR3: CSARDSQGQDGPQHF

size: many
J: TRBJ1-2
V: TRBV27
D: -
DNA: TGTGCCAGCAGTTTATCGGAGTCGGGCGGGGACTATGGCTACACCTTC
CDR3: CASSLSESGGDYGYTF

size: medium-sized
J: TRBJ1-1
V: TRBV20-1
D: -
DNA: TGCAGTGCTAGGTTGGCAGTGAGGGGTCTGGACACTGAAGCTTTCTTT
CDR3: CSARLAVRGLDTEAFF

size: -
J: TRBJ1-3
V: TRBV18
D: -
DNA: TGTGCCAGCTCACCGGGGGACCAGGGAAACACCATATATTTT
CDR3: CASSPGDQGNTIYF